The 25 T cell receptor beta chains in this list originate from one sample, sequenced in a study of blood T cell repertoires in COVID-19. Measured with immunoSEQ multiplex PCR; TCRdb has only the in-frame clones, and not every one. The sample yields around 9,800 clones, roughly 80% seen once. The sequencing input was peripheral blood. Receptors were obtained from a man between 65 and 85 years old with active COVID-19.

The chain links TRBV4-2 to TRBJ2-1; TRBD2 agrees at 9 bases. In germline, CDR1 is LGHNA, CDR2 YNFKEQ. V lost 1 base to trimming and J lost 3 bases; unmatched junction nucleotides: 4. The length of the CDR3 is 16 residues. The DNA for the CDR3 is TGTGCCAGCAGCCAAGGAGTAGCGGGGGACTACAATGAGCAGTTCTTC. Translating gives CASSQGVAGDYNEQFF.

The gene calls are TRBV4-3 and TRBJ2-7; 9 nucleotides agree with TRBD1. This CDR3 is 18 amino acids long. The germline V gene has CDR1 LGHNA and CDR2 YSLEER. V lost 0 bases, J lost 4 bases, and 13 bases stayed unmatched. The CDR3 here is CASSQDLGQGLPPYEQYF. The CDR3 region has the DNA TGCGCCAGCAGCCAAGATTTGGGACAGGGACTTCCGCCTTACGAGCAGTACTTC.

Here the CDR3 reads CASSRTLGGNTGELFF. CDR3 DNA: TGTGCCAGCAGCCGTACCCTCGGGGGAAACACCGGGGAGCTGTTTTTT. The gene calls are TRBV2 and TRBJ2-2; possibly TRBD2 for D (6 bases). Germline CDR1 is SNHLY and CDR2 is FYNNEI. The V gene lost 6 bases and the J gene lost 2 bases, with 16 bases spanning the gap. This CDR3 is 16 amino acids long.

In this sample, this clone turned up once. This chain joins TRBV19 and TRBJ2-7; tentatively, D is TRBD1 (6 bases). In germline, CDR1 is LNHDA, CDR2 SQIVND (reference sequence). V gave up 5 bases and J gave up 5 bases, with 13 bases separating them. This CDR3 is 13 amino acids long. CDR3 in amino acids: CASSYRALDEQYF. As DNA, the CDR3 is TGTGCCAGTAGTTACAGGGCCTTGGACGAGCAGTACTTC. Based on the CDR3 plus reference TRBV19 and TRBJ2-7, the full variable domain is DGGITQSPKYLFRKEGQNVTLSCEQNLNHDAMYWYRQDPGQGLRLIYYSQIVNDFQKGDIAEGYSVSREKKESFPLTVTSAQKNPTAFYLCASSYRALDEQYFGPGTRLTVT.

The rearrangement uses TRBV4-2 and TRBJ2-3; D remains ambiguous. CDR3 length: 14 amino acids. V was trimmed by 4 bases and J by 2 bases, leaving 10 bases between them. The germline V gene has CDR1 LGHNA and CDR2 YNFKEQ. The CDR3 nucleotides read TGTGCCAGCAGCCCCCTCGGTGCCACAGATACGCAGTATTTT. Translation gives CASSPLGATDTQYF.

V usage is TRBV7-9 and J usage is TRBJ1-2, with 12 bases fitting TRBD1. From germline, CDR1 is SEHNR and CDR2 FQNEAQ (reference sequence). The CDR3 runs 18 residues. Unmatched junction bases numbered 16, after V lost 5 bases and J lost 6 bases. The CDR3 DNA reads TGTGCCAGCAGCCAGGGACAGGGGGCGTCGGGTTTTAGGGATGGCTACACCTTC. It translates to CASSQGQGASGFRDGYTF.

V gene TRBV5-1 combines with J gene TRBJ2-1; 8 bases align to TRBD2. From germline, CDR1 is SGHRS and CDR2 YFSETQ. CDR3 length: 17 amino acids. V was pared by 8 bases and J by 6 bases, with 19 bases of the junction left unmatched. CDR3 nucleotides: TGCGCCAGGGGACCCGTCACCGCGGGGGGCCCCTGCAATGAGCAGTTCTTC. It codes for CARGPVTAGGPCNEQFF.

The chain has TRBV7-9 and TRBJ1-2; D remains ambiguous. This CDR3 has 16 residues. The germline V and J ends were trimmed by 5 bases and 2 bases, with 18 bases remaining between them. Looked up from germline, CDR1 is SEHNR and CDR2 is FQNEAQ (reference sequence). The CDR3 nucleotides are TGTGCCAGCAGCGCCTCGTTTGAAGCCGAAAACTATGGCTACACCTTC. This sequence encodes CASSASFEAENYGYTF.

The chain uses TRBV18 and TRBJ2-1; D possibly corresponds to TRBD1 (7 bases). The CDR3 has 15 amino acids. The V gene lost 0 bases and the J gene lost 6 bases, with 12 bases spanning the gap. The germline V gene has CDR1 KGHSH and CDR2 LQKENI. The CDR3 DNA reads as TGTGCCAGCTCACCACCGTCAGGGGGAGGCAATGAGCAGTTCTTC. Translation gives CASSPPSGGGNEQFF.

The rearrangement uses TRBV5-6 and TRBJ1-2, with TRBD1 as a possible D gene (5 bases). Trimming took 1 base from V and 5 from J, leaving 12 bases between them. The CDR3 totals 14 residues. CDR1 and CDR2 (germline): SGHDT, YYEEEE. The chain's CDR3 is CASSLMTVSYGYTF. The CDR3 DNA reads as TGTGCCAGCAGCTTGATGACAGTTTCTTATGGCTACACCTTC.

The rearrangement links TRBV19 to TRBJ2-7; the match to TRBD2 covers 11 bases. V lost 6 bases to trimming and J lost 0 bases; unmatched junction nucleotides: 4. The CDR3 extends over 15 amino acids. The germline V gene encodes CDR1 LNHDA and CDR2 SQIVND (reference sequence). The CDR3 nucleotides are TGTGCCAGTAGAGCGACTAGCGGGGTCTCCTACGAGCAGTACTTC. Amino acid sequence: CASRATSGVSYEQYF. Together with reference TRBV19 and TRBJ2-7, the CDR3 gives the full variable domain: DGGITQSPKYLFRKEGQNVTLSCEQNLNHDAMYWYRQDPGQGLRLIYYSQIVNDFQKGDIAEGYSVSREKKESFPLTVTSAQKNPTAFYLCASRATSGVSYEQYFGPGTRLTVT.

The chain uses TRBV9 and TRBJ2-1; a possible D gene is TRBD1 (6 bases). Germline-derived CDR1 and CDR2 are SGDLS and YYNGEE. V lost 3 bases, J lost 12 bases, and 19 bases lay in between. The CDR3 contains 14 residues. CDR3 sequence: CASSGTVEKGVQFF. The CDR3 DNA is TGTGCCAGCAGCGGGACAGTTGAAAAGGGTGTGCAGTTCTTC.

The CDR3 is CASSTRRVSGEAFF. The DNA for the CDR3 is TGTGCCAGCAGTACACGAAGGGTTAGCGGTGAAGCTTTCTTT. The gene calls are TRBV2 and TRBJ1-1, with no clear D. Germline CDR1 is SNHLY and CDR2 is FYNNEI. Trimming cost V 5 bases and J 7 bases, with 17 bases left between them. This CDR3 contains 14 residues.

The chain links TRBV19 to TRBJ2-5; TRBD1 agrees at 12 bases. This CDR3 region has 15 residues. Trimming took 1 base from V and 4 from J; bases not matched to a gene: 1. Germline V gene lookup returns CDR1 LNHDA and CDR2 SQIVND (reference sequence). The CDR3 loop reads CASSIGDRGLETQYF. In DNA, the CDR3 is TGTGCCAGTAGTATAGGGGACAGGGGGCTAGAGACCCAGTACTTC.

The V gene is TRBV13, the J gene TRBJ2-7; 8 bases line up with TRBD1. The germline V gene encodes CDR1 PRHDT and CDR2 FYEKMQ (reference sequence). With 8 bases clipped from V and 4 bases from J, the junction kept 13 bases outside the gene matches. This CDR3 region has 15 residues. The CDR3 loop is CASGLRAGGWYEQYF. DNA of the CDR3: TGTGCCAGCGGTCTTAGGGCAGGGGGCTGGTACGAGCAGTACTTC.

The chain links TRBV27 to TRBJ1-1; 7 nucleotides align to TRBD1. Germline CDR1 reads MNHEY; CDR2 reads SMNVEV (reference sequence). The CDR3 contains 16 residues. The ends lost 5 bases at V and 1 base at J; junction bases unmatched: 10. The CDR3 bases are TGTGCCAGCAGTCCGCTACAGACAGGGACGAACACTGAAGCTTTCTTT. Amino acids: CASSPLQTGTNTEAFF.

A single count supports this clone. The V gene is TRBV6-6, the J gene TRBJ2-7; 15 bases fit TRBD2. This CDR3 has 14 residues. Per the germline V gene, CDR1 is MNHNY and CDR2 is SVGAGI (reference sequence). Trimming cost V 5 bases and J 7 bases; bases outside gene matches: 3. The CDR3 sequence: CASSGTSGGWEQYF. The DNA of the CDR3 is TGTGCCAGCAGTGGGACTAGCGGGGGGTGGGAGCAGTACTTC.

The rearrangement links TRBV2 to TRBJ2-5; 8 bases are a match to TRBD1. V shed 4 bases, J shed 4 bases, and the junction held 5 bases outside the gene matches. The CDR3 spans 14 residues. Germline V CDR1 and CDR2: SNHLY, FYNNEI. The CDR3 protein is CASSGQGPRETQYF. The CDR3, as DNA: TGTGCCAGCAGTGGACAGGGGCCGAGAGAGACCCAGTACTTC.

The chain has TRBV5-1 and TRBJ2-7, with D maybe TRBD2 (6 bases). The CDR3 runs 15 residues. Trimming took off 3 bases at V and 0 bases at J, with 13 bases between the two ends. Per germline, CDR1 SGHRS and CDR2 YFSETQ. DNA for the CDR3: TGCGCCAGCAGCTGGGGGGACCCAAGCTCCTACGAGCAGTACTTC. Its translation is CASSWGDPSSYEQYF.

The CDR3 here is CASSVTSGGALNTQYF. The CDR3, as DNA: TGTGCCAGTAGTGTGACTAGCGGGGGGGCCTTAAATACGCAGTATTTT. The chain recombines TRBV19 with TRBJ2-3; 14 bases agree with TRBD2. V was clipped by 5 bases and J by 7 bases; unmatched bases: 8. The CDR3 extends over 16 amino acids. Looked up from germline, CDR1 is LNHDA and CDR2 is SQIVND (reference sequence).

J is TRBJ1-2 and V is TRBV6-5; 9 nucleotides line up with TRBD1. V dropped 4 bases and J dropped 4; count of bases not matched to a gene: 7. Germline V lookup: CDR1 MNHEY, CDR2 SVGAGI. CDR3 length: 15 residues. The CDR3 DNA sequence: TGTGCCAGCAGTTCCGGGACAGGGTCCCTCTATGGCTACACCTTC. Protein product: CASSSGTGSLYGYTF.

This clone was detected a few times. The chain joins TRBV19 to TRBJ1-5; 10 bases fit TRBD1. This CDR3 contains 15 residues. The V gene's germline CDR1 is LNHDA and CDR2 SQIVND (reference sequence). The ends lost 7 bases at V and 7 bases at J; junction bases unmatched: 10. The CDR3 reads CASNYGTGVRQPQHF. The CDR3 DNA reads TGTGCCAGTAATTACGGGACAGGGGTACGGCAGCCCCAGCATTTT.

The chain is built from TRBV12-3 or TRBV12-4 and TRBJ1-2; D perhaps matches TRBD1 (6 bases). The CDR3 contains 13 residues. V was pared by 5 bases and J by 3 bases, with 10 bases between. CDR3 in amino acids: CASSPGQHYGYTF. As DNA, the CDR3 is TGTGCCAGCAGTCCGGGACAACACTATGGCTACACCTTC.

The rearrangement links TRBV5-1 to TRBJ2-2; D is possibly TRBD1 (6 bases). The V gene's germline CDR1 is SGHRS and CDR2 YFSETQ. The CDR3 has 16 residues. The ends were cut back, 4 bases at V and 4 bases at J, with 17 bases in the middle. Here the CDR3 DNA reads TGCGCCAGCAGCCCCAACACAGGGTTCGGCACCGGGGAGCTGTTTTTT. Translated, it gives CASSPNTGFGTGELFF.

V and J are TRBV6-2 or TRBV6-3 and TRBJ2-1; TRBD1 is a possible D gene (5 bases). The CDR3 is 13 residues long. Germline CDR1 is MNHEY and CDR2 is SVGEGT. V dropped 2 bases and J dropped 4 bases, with 6 bases sitting between them. CDR3: CASSYDRYNEQFF. The CDR3 nucleotides are TGTGCCAGCAGTTACGACAGATACAATGAGCAGTTCTTC.